The 14 T cell receptor beta chains reported below all come from one sample, sequenced in a study of cytomegalovirus exposure and HLA in healthy donors. Primers for the PCR totalled 60 Vbeta and 13 Jbeta. TCRdb's table, derived via immunoSEQ multiplex PCR, lists solely in-frame clones and lacks some. This sample has 150,000 to 200,000 clones, with around 79% found just once. The sequencing sample was made of PBMCs. These receptors came from a woman aged 50 to 60 in good health and CMV-seronegative.

The genes are TRBV6-5 and TRBJ1-1, with D possibly being TRBD1 (5 bases). This CDR3 region has 14 residues. V was pared by 0 bases and J by 0 bases, with 5 bases between. Germline CDR1 and CDR2: MNHEY and SVGAGI. In DNA, the CDR3 is TGTGCCAGCAGTTACTCGACAGTGAACACTGAAGCTTTCTTT. This sequence encodes CASSYSTVNTEAFF.

This chain links TRBV5-6 with TRBJ1-2, with 7 bases aligning to TRBD1. Trimming cost V 4 bases and J 2 bases; bases outside gene matches: 2. This CDR3 region has 13 residues. The germline V gene encodes CDR1 SGHDT and CDR2 YYEEEE. The CDR3 DNA reads as TGTGCCAGCAGCACGGGACAGAACTATGGCTACACCTTC. Translation: CASSTGQNYGYTF.

This chain joins TRBV6-6 and TRBJ2-5; weak D call: TRBD1 (6 bases). Looked up from germline, CDR1 is MNHNY and CDR2 is SVGAGI (reference sequence). Trimming shortened V by 7 bases and J by 5 bases, and 17 bases separated the two germline ends. There are 14 residues in the CDR3. As DNA, the CDR3 is TGTGCCAGCACGGACAGCCTCGTAGGGGAGACCCAGTACTTC. Protein: CASTDSLVGETQYF.

The chain joins TRBV25-1 to TRBJ2-5; 7 bases are shared with TRBD2. The end of the DNA fits TRBJ2-7 better, so the J call may be wrong. CDR1 is MGHDK and CDR2 is SYGVNS in the germline V gene. The CDR3 contains 18 residues. CDR3 protein: CASSESSTPLAVSYEQYF. In nucleotides, the CDR3 is TGTGCCAGCAGTGAATCCTCGACGCCTCTAGCGGTTTCCTACGAGCAGTACTTC.

The chain recombines TRBV28 with TRBJ1-2; 11 bases align to TRBD1. The CDR3 consists of 16 residues. V gave up 3 bases and J gave up 2 bases; unmatched junction bases: 5. CDR1 is MDHEN, CDR2 SYDVKM, per germline. This CDR3 is CASSFSRTGGNYGYTF. The CDR3 bases are TGTGCCAGCAGTTTTTCCAGGACAGGGGGCAACTATGGCTACACCTTC.

Here the CDR3 reads CSVVASYEQYF. DNA of the CDR3: TGCAGCGTTGTGGCCTCCTACGAGCAGTACTTC. The rearrangement uses TRBV29-1 and TRBJ2-7; D is unresolved. This CDR3 has 11 residues. Trimming left V 4 bases short and J 0 bases short, with 4 bases between. Germline lookup yields CDR1 SQVTM and CDR2 ANQGSEA.

The chain uses TRBV7-9 and TRBJ2-6, with 9 bases aligning to TRBD1. Germline lookup yields CDR1 SEHNR and CDR2 FQNEAQ (reference sequence). Trimming cost V 5 bases and J 2 bases; bases outside gene matches: 10. The CDR3 extends over 18 amino acids. CDR3: CASSPLGQGPPGANVLTF. The CDR3 region has the DNA TGTGCCAGCAGCCCGCTAGGACAGGGGCCACCTGGGGCCAACGTCCTGACTTTC. The variable domain in full, with the rest retrieved from reference TRBV7-9 and TRBJ2-6, is DTGVSQNPRHKITKRGQNVTFRCDPISEHNRLYWYRQTLGQGPEFLTYFQNEAQLEKSRLLSDRFSAERPKGSFSTLEIQRTEQGDSAMYLCASSPLGQGPPGANVLTFGAGSRLTVL.

This clone has only one observation. The chain is built from TRBV7-2 and TRBJ2-2; D is undetermined. The V and J ends lost 7 bases and 5 bases respectively, with 11 bases between them. This CDR3 has 13 amino acids. Germline lookup yields CDR1 SGHTA and CDR2 FQGNSA. The CDR3: CASKPLETGELFF. The CDR3 nucleotides read TGTGCCAGCAAGCCCCTGGAGACCGGGGAGCTGTTTTTT.

The J gene is TRBJ1-2, the V gene TRBV25-1; D is possibly TRBD1 (5 bases). The ends were cut back, 1 base at V and 5 bases at J, with 11 bases in the middle. Germline loops: CDR1 MGHDK, CDR2 SYGVNS. The CDR3 consists of 14 residues. The CDR3 loop is CASSESAGGYGYTF. CDR3 sequence (DNA): TGTGCCAGCAGTGAATCCGCCGGGGGATATGGCTACACCTTC.

This clone appeared once. The chain carries TRBV6-5 and TRBJ2-5; maybe TRBD1 (5 bases). V lost 7 bases to trimming and J lost 8 bases, with 23 bases between them. Looked up from germline, CDR1 is MNHEY and CDR2 is SVGAGI. The CDR3 spans 15 residues. The CDR3 loop reads CASTRAGHLLETQYF. The CDR3 DNA sequence: TGTGCCAGCACCCGCGCAGGACACCTGCTAGAAACCCAGTACTTC.

V and J are TRBV6-6 and TRBJ2-2; 7 nucleotides match TRBD1. The V gene end was trimmed by 3 bases and the J gene end by 3 bases; junction bases not matched to a gene: 4. This CDR3 is 15 amino acids long. Germline V gene data show CDR1 as MNHNY and CDR2 as SVGAGI (reference sequence). The CDR3 sequence: CASSYKGAHTGELFF. Written as DNA, the CDR3 is TGTGCCAGCAGTTATAAGGGGGCCCACACCGGGGAGCTGTTTTTT.

The rearrangement joins TRBV13 to TRBJ2-7, with TRBD2 as a possible D gene (5 bases). Trimming stripped 6 bases from V and 2 bases from J, with 14 bases between. Germline values: CDR1 PRHDT, CDR2 FYEKMQ (reference sequence). The length of the CDR3 is 14 residues. The CDR3 DNA follows: TGTGCCAGCAGACGGCGTGGGCGGGCCTACGAGCAGTACTTC. This translates into CASRRRGRAYEQYF.

V usage is TRBV13 and J usage is TRBJ2-7, with unresolved D. CDR3 length: 11 residues. Germline V gives CDR1 PRHDT, CDR2 FYEKMQ (reference sequence). Trimming took off 0 bases at V and 7 bases at J, with 4 bases between the two ends. The DNA of the CDR3 is TGTGCCAGCAGCTTAGGGAGGGAGCAGTACTTC. Its protein is CASSLGREQYF.

This clone was seen only once. The rearrangement joins TRBV6-5 to TRBJ2-3; unclear D gene. V lost 2 bases and J lost 2, with 5 bases in between. CDR1 and CDR2 (germline): MNHEY, SVGAGI. This CDR3 spans 13 amino acids. The CDR3: CASSYRDTDTQYF. For the CDR3, the DNA is TGTGCCAGCAGTTACAGAGACACAGATACGCAGTATTTT.